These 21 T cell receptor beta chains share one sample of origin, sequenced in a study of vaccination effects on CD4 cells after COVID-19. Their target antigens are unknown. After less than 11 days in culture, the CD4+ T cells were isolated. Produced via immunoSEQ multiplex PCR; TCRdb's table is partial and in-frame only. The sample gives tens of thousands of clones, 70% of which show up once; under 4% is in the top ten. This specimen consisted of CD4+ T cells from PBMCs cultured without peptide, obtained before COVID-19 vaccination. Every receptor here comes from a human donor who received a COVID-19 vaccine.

Here the CDR3 reads CASSYRPGRDYGYTF. CDR3 nucleotide sequence: TGTGCCAGCAGTTACCGCCCGGGGAGGGACTATGGCTACACCTTC. The chain joins TRBV6-5 to TRBJ1-2; D is unclear. V dropped 2 bases and J dropped 3 bases, with 13 bases sitting between them. Germline CDR1 and CDR2: MNHEY and SVGAGI. The CDR3 spans 15 residues.

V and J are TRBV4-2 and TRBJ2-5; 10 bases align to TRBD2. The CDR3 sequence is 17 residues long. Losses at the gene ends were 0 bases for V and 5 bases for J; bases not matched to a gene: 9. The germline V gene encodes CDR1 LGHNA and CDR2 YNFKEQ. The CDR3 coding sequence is TGTGCCAGCAGCCAAGATTTTTTGGCTAGCGGGAGTGAGACCCAGTACTTC. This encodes CASSQDFLASGSETQYF.

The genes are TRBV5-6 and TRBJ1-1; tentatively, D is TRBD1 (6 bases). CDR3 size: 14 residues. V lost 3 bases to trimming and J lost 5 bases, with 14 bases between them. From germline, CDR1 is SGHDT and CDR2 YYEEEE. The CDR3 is CASSWGDRRTEAFF. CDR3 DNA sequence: TGTGCCAGCAGCTGGGGAGACAGGAGGACTGAAGCTTTCTTT.

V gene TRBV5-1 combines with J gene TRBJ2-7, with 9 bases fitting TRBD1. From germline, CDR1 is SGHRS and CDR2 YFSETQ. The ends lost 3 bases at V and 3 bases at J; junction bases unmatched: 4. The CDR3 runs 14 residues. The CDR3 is CASSSRQGGYEQYF. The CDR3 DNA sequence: TGCGCCAGCAGCTCCCGACAGGGGGGCTACGAGCAGTACTTC.

The CDR3 sequence is CASSYTGTGMSTEAFF. The DNA of the CDR3 is TGTGCCAGCAGCTACACTGGGACAGGGATGAGCACTGAAGCTTTCTTT. V usage is TRBV11-3 and J usage is TRBJ1-1; TRBD1 aligns across 9 bases. Germline V lookup: CDR1 SGHNT, CDR2 YENEEA. The V and J ends lost 4 bases and 4 bases, in that order; junction bases with no gene match: 10. CDR3 length: 16 amino acids.

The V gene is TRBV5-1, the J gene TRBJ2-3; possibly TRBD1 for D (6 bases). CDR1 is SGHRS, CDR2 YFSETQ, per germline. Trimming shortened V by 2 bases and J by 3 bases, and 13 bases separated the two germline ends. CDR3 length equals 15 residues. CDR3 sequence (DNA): TGCGCCAGCAGCTTAAGACAGGATAGGACAGATACGCAGTATTTT. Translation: CASSLRQDRTDTQYF.

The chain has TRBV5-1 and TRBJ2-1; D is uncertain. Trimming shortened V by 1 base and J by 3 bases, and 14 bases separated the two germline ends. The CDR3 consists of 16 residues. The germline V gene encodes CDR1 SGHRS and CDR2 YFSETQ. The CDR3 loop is CASSLRQVGVYNEQFF. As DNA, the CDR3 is TGCGCCAGCAGCTTGAGGCAGGTAGGCGTCTACAATGAGCAGTTCTTC.

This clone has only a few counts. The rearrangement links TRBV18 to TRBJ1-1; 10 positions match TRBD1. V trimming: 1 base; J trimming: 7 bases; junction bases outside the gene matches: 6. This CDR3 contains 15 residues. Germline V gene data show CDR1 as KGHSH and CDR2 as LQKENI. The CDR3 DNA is TGTGCCAGCTCACCACGAACTCGGACAGGGGGTGAAGCTTTCTTT. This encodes CASSPRTRTGGEAFF.

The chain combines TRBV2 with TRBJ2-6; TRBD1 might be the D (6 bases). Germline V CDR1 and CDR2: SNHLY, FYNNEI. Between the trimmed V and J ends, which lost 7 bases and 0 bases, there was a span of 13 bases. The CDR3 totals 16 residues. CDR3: CASIPGVPSGANVLTF. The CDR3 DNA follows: TGTGCCAGCATCCCAGGGGTACCCTCTGGGGCCAACGTCCTGACTTTC.

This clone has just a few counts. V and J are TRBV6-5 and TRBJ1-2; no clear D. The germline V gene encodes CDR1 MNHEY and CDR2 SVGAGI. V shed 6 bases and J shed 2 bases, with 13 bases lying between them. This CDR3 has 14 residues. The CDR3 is CASRYGEGNYGYTF. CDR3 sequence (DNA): TGTGCCAGCAGATACGGGGAGGGAAACTATGGCTACACCTTC.

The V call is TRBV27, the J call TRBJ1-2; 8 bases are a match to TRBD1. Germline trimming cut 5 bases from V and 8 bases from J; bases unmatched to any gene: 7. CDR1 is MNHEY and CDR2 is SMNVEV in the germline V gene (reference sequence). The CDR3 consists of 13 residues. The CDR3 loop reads CASSRQGAGGYTF. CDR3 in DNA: TGTGCCAGCAGTCGCCAGGGGGCGGGAGGCTACACCTTC.

The CDR3 bases are TGTGCCGGACCCGGGGGAGGGCGACAGACCCAGTACTTC. Translating it yields CAGPGGGRQTQYF. The V call is TRBV30, the J call TRBJ2-5; 7 bases fit TRBD2. CDR1 GTSNPN and CDR2 SVGIG come from the germline V gene (reference sequence). There are 13 residues in the CDR3. The trim removed 8 bases at V and 6 bases at J, leaving 12 bases unmatched.

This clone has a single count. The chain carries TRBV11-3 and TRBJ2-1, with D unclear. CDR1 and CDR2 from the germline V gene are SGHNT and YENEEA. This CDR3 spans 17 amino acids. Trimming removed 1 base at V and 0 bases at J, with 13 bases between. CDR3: CASSLGFRSSSYNEQFF. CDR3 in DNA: TGTGCCAGCAGCTTAGGTTTTCGGTCAAGCTCCTACAATGAGCAGTTCTTC.

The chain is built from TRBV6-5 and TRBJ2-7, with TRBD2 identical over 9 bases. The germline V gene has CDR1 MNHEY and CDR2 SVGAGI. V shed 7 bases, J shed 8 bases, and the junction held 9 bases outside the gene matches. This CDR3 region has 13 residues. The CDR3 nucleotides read TGTGCCAGCAAAGAAATAGCGGGGGATAAGCAGTACTTC. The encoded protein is CASKEIAGDKQYF.

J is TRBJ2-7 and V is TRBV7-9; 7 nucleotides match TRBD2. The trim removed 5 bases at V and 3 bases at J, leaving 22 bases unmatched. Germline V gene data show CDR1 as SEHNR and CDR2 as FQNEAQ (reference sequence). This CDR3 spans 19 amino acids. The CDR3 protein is CASSPRATTSAQDVYEQYF. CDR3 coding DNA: TGTGCCAGCAGCCCTAGGGCAACAACTAGCGCTCAAGATGTCTACGAGCAGTACTTC. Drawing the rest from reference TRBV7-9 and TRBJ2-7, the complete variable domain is DTGVSQNPRHKITKRGQNVTFRCDPISEHNRLYWYRQTLGQGPEFLTYFQNEAQLEKSRLLSDRFSAERPKGSFSTLEIQRTEQGDSAMYLCASSPRATTSAQDVYEQYFGPGTRLTVT.

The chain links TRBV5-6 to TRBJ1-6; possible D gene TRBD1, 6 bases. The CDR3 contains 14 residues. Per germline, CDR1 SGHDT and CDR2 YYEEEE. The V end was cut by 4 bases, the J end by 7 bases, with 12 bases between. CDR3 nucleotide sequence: TGTGCCAGCAGCCCAGGACAGAGGAATTCACCCCTCCACTTT. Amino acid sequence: CASSPGQRNSPLHF.

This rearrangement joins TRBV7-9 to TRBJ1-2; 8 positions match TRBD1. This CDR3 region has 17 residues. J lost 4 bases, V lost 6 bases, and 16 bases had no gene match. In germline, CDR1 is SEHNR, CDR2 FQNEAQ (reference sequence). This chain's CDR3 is CASRRPGGGRTVYGYTF. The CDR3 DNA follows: TGTGCCAGCAGGCGGCCAGGGGGCGGTCGTACCGTCTATGGCTACACCTTC. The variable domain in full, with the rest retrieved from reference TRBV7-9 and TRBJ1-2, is DTGVSQNPRHKITKRGQNVTFRCDPISEHNRLYWYRQTLGQGPEFLTYFQNEAQLEKSRLLSDRFSAERPKGSFSTLEIQRTEQGDSAMYLCASRRPGGGRTVYGYTFGSGTRLTVV.

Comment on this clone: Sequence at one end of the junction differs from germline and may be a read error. The CDR3 loop is CASRLEETQYF. For the CDR3, the DNA is TGTGCCAGCAGGTTAGAGGAGACCCAGTACTTC. The J gene is TRBJ2-5, the V gene TRBV7-9; D remains ambiguous. The CDR3 extends over 11 amino acids. From germline, CDR1 is SEHNR and CDR2 FQNEAQ (reference sequence). Looking up the rest from reference TRBV7-9 and TRBJ2-5 gives the full variable domain: DTGVSQNPRHKITKRGQNVTFRCDPISEHNRLYWYRQTLGQGPEFLTYFQNEAQLEKSRLLSDRFSAERPKGSFSTLEIQRTEQGDSAMYLCASRLEETQYFGPGTRLLVL.

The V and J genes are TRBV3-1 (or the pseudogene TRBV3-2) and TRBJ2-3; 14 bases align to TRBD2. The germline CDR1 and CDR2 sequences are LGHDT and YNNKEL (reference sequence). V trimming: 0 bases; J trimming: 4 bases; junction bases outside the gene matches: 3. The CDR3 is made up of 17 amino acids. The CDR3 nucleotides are TGTGCCAGCAGCCAAGATCCGACTAGCGGGGGGGCAGATACGCAGTATTTT. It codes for CASSQDPTSGGADTQYF.

The CDR3 region has the DNA TGTGCCAGCAGCCCCCTCCACAGACAGTTTCGAATCACAGATACGCAGTATTTT. It specifies CASSPLHRQFRITDTQYF. J is TRBJ2-3 and V is TRBV21-1; no DNA check was done on the table's D call, TRBD1. TRBV21-1 is a pseudogene segment. CDR3 size: 18 residues.

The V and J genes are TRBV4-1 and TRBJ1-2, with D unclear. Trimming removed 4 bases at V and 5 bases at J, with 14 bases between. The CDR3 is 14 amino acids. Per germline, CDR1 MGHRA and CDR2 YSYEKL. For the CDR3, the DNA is TGCGCCAGCAGCCCCGATTTCGGTGGGTATGGCTACACCTTC. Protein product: CASSPDFGGYGYTF.